These 6 T cell receptor beta chains were all obtained from the same sample, sequenced in a study of blood T cells in healthy people across ages. Combining a sample-barcoded 5' primer with a J-beta primer mix, a second PCR ran for roughly 7 to 12 cycles. TCRdb reprocessed the 5' RACE reads with MiXCR, giving one entry per CDR3 protein. The table has some 700,000 distinct CDR3 sequences, over 20% seen once. Sequenced sample: blood. The source of these receptors is a man between 65 and 79 years old in good health.

This clonotype was counted between two and nine times. The rearrangement uses TRBV10-3 and TRBJ1-2; D remains ambiguous. Germline V gene lookup returns CDR1 ENHRY and CDR2 SYGVKD. CDR3 length equals 13 residues. The V gene lost 8 bases and the J gene lost 3 bases, with 13 bases spanning the gap. In DNA, the CDR3 is TGTGCCATCTACGGACGGGCTGACTATGGCTACACCTTC. This codes for CAIYGRADYGYTF.

This clonotype was found a few times. V gene TRBV7-2 combines with J gene TRBJ1-1; D gene ambiguous. Germline CDR1 reads SGHTA; CDR2 reads FQGNSA. The CDR3 is made up of 15 amino acids. Trimming stripped 1 base from V and 1 base from J, with 10 bases between. The CDR3 reads CASSLVRTTNTEAFF. The DNA for the CDR3 is TGTGCCAGCAGCTTAGTTCGGACTACGAACACTGAAGCTTTCTTT.

This clonotype has just a few counts. The chain recombines TRBV7-2 with TRBJ1-2, with 7 bases that match TRBD1. Germline values: CDR1 SGHTA, CDR2 FQGNSA. The CDR3 loop spans 14 amino acids. After removal of 5 bases from V and 7 bases from J, the junction contained 10 bases not matched to a gene. Here the CDR3 reads CASSHGGTAGGYTF. For the CDR3, the DNA is TGTGCCAGCAGCCATGGAGGGACAGCAGGTGGCTACACCTTC.

This clonotype has a handful of counts. The chain combines TRBV10-3 with TRBJ1-2; TRBD1 matches 7 bases. V lost 6 bases to trimming and J lost 5 bases; unmatched junction nucleotides: 15. This CDR3 region has 16 residues. The V gene's germline CDR1 is ENHRY and CDR2 SYGVKD. In DNA form, the CDR3 reads TGTGCCATCAGGGAGACTACCGGACAGGCGGGTTATGGCTACACCTTC. Translation: CAIRETTGQAGYGYTF.

The sample holds a few counts of this clonotype. The CDR3 region is CASSISGSSGANVLTF. The CDR3 DNA sequence: TGTGCCAGCAGCATCTCAGGGAGCTCTGGGGCCAACGTCCTGACTTTC. The chain links TRBV7-9 to TRBJ2-6, with D possibly called TRBD1 or TRBD2 (5 bases each). Germline V gene sequence: CDR1 SEHNR, CDR2 FQNEAQ (reference sequence). V shed 5 bases and J shed 0 bases, with 11 bases lying between them. The CDR3 covers 16 residues. The entire variable domain, with the rest obtained from reference TRBV7-9 and TRBJ2-6, is as follows: DTGVSQNPRHKITKRGQNVTFRCDPISEHNRLYWYRQTLGQGPEFLTYFQNEAQLEKSRLLSDRFSAERPKGSFSTLEIQRTEQGDSAMYLCASSISGSSGANVLTFGAGSRLTVL.

DNA of the CDR3: TGTGCCAGCAGTTCGTGGGGGGTTGGGTCACCCCTCCACTTT. This encodes CASSSWGVGSPLHF. The genes are TRBV27 and TRBJ1-6; possibly TRBD1 for D (5 bases). The CDR3 is made up of 14 amino acids. V was clipped by 4 bases and J by 10 bases, with 14 bases between them. Germline CDR1 reads MNHEY; CDR2 reads SMNVEV (reference sequence).